This entry lists 16 T cell receptor beta chains sequenced from one sample in a study of shared clonotypes between healthy human individuals (TCRdb year 2020). To prepare the library, the immunoSEQ multiplex PCR assay was applied. The source is immuneACCESS, and TCRdb retained only in-frame sequences with V and J called. Part of the clones is not carried over; for the studies checked, unresolved V genes explain less than half of this, and the remainder is unexplained. The sample includes approximately 2.3 million clones, with more than 85% observed a single time. The ten largest clones take up about 0.39% of the sample. Material for sequencing was naive CD4+ T cells from PBMCs. The cell subset or site label here, explained by the study, means: CD45RA+ positively selected. These receptor sequences come from a man between 18 and 35 years old in good health. Some clones in this sample may be carry-over from other donors' samples.

The V and J genes are TRBV7-9 and TRBJ1-2; TRBD1 aligns across 9 bases. Trimming cost V 0 bases and J 6 bases; bases outside gene matches: 5. CDR1 and CDR2 (germline): SEHNR, FQNEAQ (reference sequence). This CDR3 is built from 15 residues. Here the CDR3 reads CASSLADRGMNGYTF. The CDR3 DNA follows: TGTGCCAGCAGCTTAGCGGACAGGGGCATGAATGGCTACACCTTC.

V and J are TRBV21-1 and TRBJ2-7; the table's D gene call, TRBD1, was not cross checked with the DNA. TRBV21-1 is a known pseudogene. The CDR3 length is 14 residues. The CDR3 DNA follows: TGTGCCAGCAGCAAGTTTAGGGGACAGTACGAGCAGTACTTC. As protein: CASSKFRGQYEQYF.

The V and J genes are TRBV9 and TRBJ2-3; D might be TRBD1 (6 bases). Trimming stripped 3 bases from V and 2 bases from J, with 16 bases between. The CDR3 runs to 16 residues. Germline CDR1 reads SGDLS; CDR2 reads YYNGEE. The CDR3, as DNA: TGTGCCAGCAGCGCTACCGGGACAACCCTCACAGATACGCAGTATTTT. Amino acid sequence: CASSATGTTLTDTQYF.

V usage is TRBV5-1 and J usage is TRBJ1-2, with D maybe TRBD1 (5 bases). This CDR3 has 16 amino acids. V was trimmed by 0 bases and J by 4 bases, leaving 16 bases between them. CDR1 is SGHRS, CDR2 YFSETQ, per germline. CDR3 sequence reads: CASSLDGRAEVYGYTF. In nucleotides, the CDR3 is TGCGCCAGCAGCTTGGATGGCAGGGCCGAGGTCTATGGCTACACCTTC.

The rearrangement joins TRBV29-1 to TRBJ2-3; the match to TRBD1 covers 7 bases. Germline V lookup: CDR1 SQVTM, CDR2 ANQGSEA. This CDR3 is built from 13 residues. V lost 3 bases to trimming and J lost 6 bases; unmatched junction nucleotides: 6. The CDR3 nucleotides are TGCAGCGTTGAGGCAGACAGGGTGGATACGCAGTATTTT. Amino acids: CSVEADRVDTQYF.

This chain uses TRBV5-1 with TRBJ2-7; the match to TRBD1 covers 9 bases. The trim removed 2 bases at V and 5 bases at J, leaving 8 bases unmatched. Germline V CDR1 and CDR2: SGHRS, YFSETQ. This CDR3 comprises 15 residues. CDR3 residues: CASSFGGRTGDEQYF. The CDR3 DNA reads TGCGCCAGCAGCTTTGGAGGGAGGACAGGGGACGAGCAGTACTTC.

This chain uses TRBV29-1 with TRBJ2-1, with 11 bases identical to TRBD2. The CDR3 runs to 15 residues. CDR1 is SQVTM, CDR2 ANQGSEA, per germline. Germline trimming cut 5 bases from V and 5 bases from J; bases unmatched to any gene: 8. CDR3 DNA sequence: TGCAGCGTTTATACCGGGACTAGCGGTAACAATGAGCAGTTCTTC. It specifies CSVYTGTSGNNEQFF.

The chain joins TRBV7-9 to TRBJ2-7; D is uncertain. Germline CDR1 is SEHNR and CDR2 is FQNEAQ (reference sequence). Trimming took 0 bases from V and 2 from J, leaving 17 bases between them. The CDR3 has 17 amino acids. The CDR3 DNA follows: TGTGCCAGCAGCTTAGCCTATGGACCCCTTTCCGCCTACGAGCAGTACTTC. Translated: CASSLAYGPLSAYEQYF.

The J gene is TRBJ1-2, the V gene TRBV28, with D possibly being TRBD1 (5 bases). Per the germline V gene, CDR1 is MDHEN and CDR2 is SYDVKM. CDR3 length equals 17 residues. Trimming took off 5 bases at V and 0 bases at J, with 19 bases between the two ends. CDR3 nucleotide sequence: TGTGCCAGCAGTCGGGGGTGGATAACAGAGACTAACTATGGCTACACCTTC. Translating it yields CASSRGWITETNYGYTF.

Worth noting for this clone: Other DNA sequences from this sample encode an identical CDR3 as well. V and J are TRBV7-9 and TRBJ2-3, with 7 bases lining up with TRBD2. V shed 5 bases, J shed 2 bases, and the junction held 4 bases outside the gene matches. The CDR3 sequence is 14 residues long. The germline CDR1 and CDR2 sequences are SEHNR and FQNEAQ (reference sequence). CDR3 loop: CASSPGTTTDTQYF. As DNA, the CDR3 is TGTGCCAGCAGCCCAGGGACTACCACAGATACGCAGTATTTT.

This chain links TRBV28 with TRBJ1-2, with 10 bases fitting TRBD1. Per the germline V gene, CDR1 is MDHEN and CDR2 is SYDVKM. J gave up 4 bases and V 7 bases, and 12 bases lay outside the gene matches. The length of the CDR3 is 16 residues. The chain's CDR3 is CASTSTGTGVAYGYTF. CDR3 nucleotides: TGTGCCAGCACCTCGACCGGGACAGGGGTGGCCTATGGCTACACCTTC.

This clone has only one observation. The chain has TRBV5-1 and TRBJ2-7, with D possibly matching TRBD1 (5 bases). The germline V and J ends were trimmed by 0 bases and 6 bases, with 13 bases remaining between them. CDR3 length: 14 amino acids. Germline CDR1 SGHRS, CDR2 YFSETQ. The CDR3 loop is CASSLGGTQGEQYF. The CDR3 DNA is TGCGCCAGCAGCTTGGGAGGTACCCAGGGCGAGCAGTACTTC.

The sample holds a few counts of this clone. The chain is built from TRBV15 and TRBJ2-2; 10 nucleotides match TRBD2. The CDR3 totals 16 residues. Germline V gene sequence: CDR1 LNHNV, CDR2 YYDKDF (reference sequence). V lost 1 base to trimming and J lost 5 bases; unmatched junction nucleotides: 4. CDR3 sequence reads: CATSRGPAGGTGELFF. CDR3 in DNA: TGTGCCACCAGCAGAGGTCCAGCGGGAGGGACCGGGGAGCTGTTTTTT.

CDR3 sequence (DNA): TGTGCCAGCAGCGTAAACTGGGGATCCGAAAAACTGTTTTTT. Translation: CASSVNWGSEKLFF. V gene TRBV9 combines with J gene TRBJ1-4; D not certain. The ends were cut back, 1 base at V and 8 bases at J, with 12 bases in the middle. From germline, CDR1 is SGDLS and CDR2 YYNGEE. CDR3 length: 14 residues.

The chain combines TRBV6-5 with TRBJ1-2, with unresolved D. CDR1 MNHEY and CDR2 SVGAGI come from the germline V gene. V lost 5 bases and J 4 bases, leaving 11 bases between the germline ends. This CDR3 spans 13 amino acids. CDR3 sequence: CASSRPDFYGYTF. CDR3 in DNA: TGTGCCAGCAGTCGACCAGACTTCTATGGCTACACCTTC.

This chain links TRBV5-1 with TRBJ2-2; TRBD2 is a possible D gene (5 bases). The CDR3 loop spans 14 amino acids. CDR1 SGHRS and CDR2 YFSETQ come from the germline V gene. V was cut by 5 bases and J by 2 bases, with 10 bases left in between. In DNA, the CDR3 is TGCGCCAGCAGGCCGGGATCAAACACCGGGGAGCTGTTTTTT. It codes for CASRPGSNTGELFF.